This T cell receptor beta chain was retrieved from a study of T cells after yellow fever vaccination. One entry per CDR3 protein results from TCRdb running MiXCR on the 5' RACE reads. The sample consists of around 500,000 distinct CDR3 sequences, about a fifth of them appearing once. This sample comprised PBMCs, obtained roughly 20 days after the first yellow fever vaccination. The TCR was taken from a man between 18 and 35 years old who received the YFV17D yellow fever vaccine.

The CDR3 coding sequence is TGTGCCAGCAGTTTAGCACTTAACTATGGCTACACCTTC. Translating gives CASSLALNYGYTF. This rearrangement joins TRBV28 to TRBJ1-2; D not certain. Germline CDR1 MDHEN, CDR2 SYDVKM. The CDR3 is made up of 13 amino acids. The V end was cut by 2 bases, the J end by 1 base, with 5 bases between.